A single T cell receptor beta chain is shown here with its context. The sample originates from a study of cytomegalovirus exposure and HLA in healthy donors. PCR amplification relied on 60 Vbeta primers (plus 13 Jbeta primers). The data were produced by immunoSEQ multiplex PCR, yet TCRdb's version contains in-frame clones alone and is incomplete. The table lists about 82,000 clones, around 73% of them singletons, with 2.5% to 4% in the top ten. Germline loops: CDR1 MGHDK, CDR2 SYGVNS. Deletions cut 0 bases from V and 7 bases from J, with 10 bases between. The CDR3 runs 15 residues. Source material: PBMCs. This TCR came from a man aged 50-60 years in good health and CMV-seronegative. The chain joins TRBV25-1 to TRBJ1-6, with TRBD1 as a possible D gene (5 bases). The CDR3 loop is CASSEYRGQNSPLHF. DNA for the CDR3: TGTGCCAGCAGTGAATATAGGGGTCAGAATTCACCCCTCCACTTT.